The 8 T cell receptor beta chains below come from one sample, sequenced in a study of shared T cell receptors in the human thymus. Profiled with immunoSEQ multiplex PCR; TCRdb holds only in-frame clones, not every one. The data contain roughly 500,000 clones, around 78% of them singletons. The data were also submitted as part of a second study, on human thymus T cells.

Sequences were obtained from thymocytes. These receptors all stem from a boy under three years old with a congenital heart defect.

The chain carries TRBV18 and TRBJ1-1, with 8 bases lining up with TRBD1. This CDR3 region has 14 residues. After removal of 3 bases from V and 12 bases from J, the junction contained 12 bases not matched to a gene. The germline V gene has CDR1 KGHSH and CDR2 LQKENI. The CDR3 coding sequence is TGTGCCAGCTCACCTTTATATCGGGACAGGTTAACTTTCTTT. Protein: CASSPLYRDRLTFF.

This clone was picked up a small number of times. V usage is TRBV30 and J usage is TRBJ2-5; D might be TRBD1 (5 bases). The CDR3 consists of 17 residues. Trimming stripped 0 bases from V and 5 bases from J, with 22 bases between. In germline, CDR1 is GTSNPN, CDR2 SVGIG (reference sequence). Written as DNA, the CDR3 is TGTGCCTGGAGTGTACAGGATGGCAAGCCAGATAAGGAGACCCAGTACTTC. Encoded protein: CAWSVQDGKPDKETQYF.

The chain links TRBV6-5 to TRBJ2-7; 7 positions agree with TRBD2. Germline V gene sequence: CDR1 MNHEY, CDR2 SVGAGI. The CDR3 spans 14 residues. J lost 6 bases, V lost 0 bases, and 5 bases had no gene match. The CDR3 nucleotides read TGTGCCAGCAGTTACTCGCGGGGGTCGGGCGAGCAGTACTTC. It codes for CASSYSRGSGEQYF.

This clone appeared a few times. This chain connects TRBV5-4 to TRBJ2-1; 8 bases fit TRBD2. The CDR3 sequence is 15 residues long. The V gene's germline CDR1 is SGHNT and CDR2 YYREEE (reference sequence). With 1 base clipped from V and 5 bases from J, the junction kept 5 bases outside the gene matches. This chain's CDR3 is CASSLRSGGNNEQFF. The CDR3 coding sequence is TGTGCCAGCAGCTTGCGGAGCGGGGGCAACAATGAGCAGTTCTTC.

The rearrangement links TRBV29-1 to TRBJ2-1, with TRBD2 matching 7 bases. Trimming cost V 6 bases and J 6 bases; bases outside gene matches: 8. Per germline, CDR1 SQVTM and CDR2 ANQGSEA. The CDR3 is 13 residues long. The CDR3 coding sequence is TGCAGCGTCTCCGGTTTAGCGGGCAATGAGCAGTTCTTC. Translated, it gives CSVSGLAGNEQFF.

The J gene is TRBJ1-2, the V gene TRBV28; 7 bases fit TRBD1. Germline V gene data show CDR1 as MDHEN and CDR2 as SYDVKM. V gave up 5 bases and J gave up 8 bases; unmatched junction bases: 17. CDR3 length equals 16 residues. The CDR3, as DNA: TGTGCCAGCAGTACGACCTCGACAGGGTTCCTTACGGGCTACACCTTC. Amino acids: CASSTTSTGFLTGYTF.

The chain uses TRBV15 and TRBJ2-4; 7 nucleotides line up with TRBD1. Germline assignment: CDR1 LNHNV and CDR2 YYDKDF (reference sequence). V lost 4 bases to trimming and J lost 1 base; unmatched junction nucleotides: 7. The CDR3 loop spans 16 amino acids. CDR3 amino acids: CATSTDRVWAKNIQYF. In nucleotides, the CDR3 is TGTGCCACCAGCACCGACAGGGTTTGGGCCAAAAACATTCAGTACTTC.

In DNA, the CDR3 is TGTGCCAGCAGACCAGCGGGAGGGGGCGCGGAGACCCAGTACTTC. This encodes CASRPAGGGAETQYF. The rearrangement uses TRBV6-5 and TRBJ2-5; TRBD2 matches 10 bases. CDR1 and CDR2 from the germline V gene are MNHEY and SVGAGI. The CDR3 extends over 15 amino acids. Losses at the gene ends were 6 bases for V and 5 bases for J; bases not matched to a gene: 9.